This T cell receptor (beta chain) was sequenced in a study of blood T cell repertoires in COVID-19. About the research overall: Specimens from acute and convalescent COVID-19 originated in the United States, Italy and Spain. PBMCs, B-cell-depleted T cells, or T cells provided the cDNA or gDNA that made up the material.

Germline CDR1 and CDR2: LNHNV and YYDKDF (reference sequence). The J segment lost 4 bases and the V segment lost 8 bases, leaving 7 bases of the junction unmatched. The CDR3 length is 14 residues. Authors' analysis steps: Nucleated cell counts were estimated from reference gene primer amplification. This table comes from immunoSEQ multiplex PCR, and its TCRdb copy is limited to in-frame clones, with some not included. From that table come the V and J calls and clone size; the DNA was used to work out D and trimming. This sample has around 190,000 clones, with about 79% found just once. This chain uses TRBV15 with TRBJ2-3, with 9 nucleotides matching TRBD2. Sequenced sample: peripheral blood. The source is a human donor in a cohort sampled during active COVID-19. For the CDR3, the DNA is TGTGCCACCGATAAGCGGGGGGCGCCAGATACGCAGTATTTT. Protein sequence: CATDKRGAPDTQYF.